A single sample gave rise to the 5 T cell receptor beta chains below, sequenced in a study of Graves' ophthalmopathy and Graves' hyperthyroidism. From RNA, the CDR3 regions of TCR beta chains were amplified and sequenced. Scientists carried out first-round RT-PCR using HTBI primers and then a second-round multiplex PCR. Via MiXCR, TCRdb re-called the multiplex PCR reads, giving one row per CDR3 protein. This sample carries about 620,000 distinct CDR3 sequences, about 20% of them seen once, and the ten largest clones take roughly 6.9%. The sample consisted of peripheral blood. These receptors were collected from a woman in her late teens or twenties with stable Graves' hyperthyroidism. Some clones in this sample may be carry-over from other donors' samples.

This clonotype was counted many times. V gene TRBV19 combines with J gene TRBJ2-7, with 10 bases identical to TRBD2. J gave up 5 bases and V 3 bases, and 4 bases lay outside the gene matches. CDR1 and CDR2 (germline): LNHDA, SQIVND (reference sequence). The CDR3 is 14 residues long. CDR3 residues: CASSMGLAMNEQYF. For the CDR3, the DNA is TGTGCCAGTAGTATGGGACTAGCGATGAACGAGCAGTACTTC.

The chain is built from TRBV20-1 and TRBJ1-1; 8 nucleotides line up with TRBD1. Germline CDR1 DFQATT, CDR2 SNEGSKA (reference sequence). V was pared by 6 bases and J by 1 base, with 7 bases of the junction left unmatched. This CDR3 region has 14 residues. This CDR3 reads CSADDRGGNTEAFF. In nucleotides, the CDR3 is TGCAGTGCCGACGACAGGGGAGGGAACACTGAAGCTTTCTTT.

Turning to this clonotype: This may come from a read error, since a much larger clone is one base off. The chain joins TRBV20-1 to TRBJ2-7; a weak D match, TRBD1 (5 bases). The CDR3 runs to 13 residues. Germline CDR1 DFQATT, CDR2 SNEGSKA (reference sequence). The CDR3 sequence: CSAFTGASYEQHF. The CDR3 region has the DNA TGCAGTGCCTTCACAGGAGCCTCCTACGAGCAGCACTTC.

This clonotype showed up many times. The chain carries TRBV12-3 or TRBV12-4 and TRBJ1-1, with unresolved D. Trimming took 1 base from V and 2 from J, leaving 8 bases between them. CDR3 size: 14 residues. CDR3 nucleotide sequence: TGTGCCAGCAGTTTAGAGGCCGCCAACACTGAAGCTTTCTTT. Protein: CASSLEAANTEAFF.

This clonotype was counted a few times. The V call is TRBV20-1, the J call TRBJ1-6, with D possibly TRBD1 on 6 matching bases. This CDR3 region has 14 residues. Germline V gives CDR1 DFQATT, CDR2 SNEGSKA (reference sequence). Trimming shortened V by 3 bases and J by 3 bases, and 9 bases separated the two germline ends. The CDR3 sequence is CSASWGHYNSPLHF. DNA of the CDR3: TGCAGTGCTAGCTGGGGGCACTATAATTCACCCCTCCACTTT.